The clone carrying this TCR beta chain was observed a handful of times. The junction and the germline gene differ at one end; a read error may be behind it. TCR beta CDR3 regions were amplified from RNA transcripts. First-round RT-PCR with HTBI primers amplified the TCR CDR3 region. TCRdb fed the multiplex PCR reads into MiXCR, producing one record per CDR3 protein. This repertoire shows around 700,000 distinct CDR3 sequences, roughly a third found once; its top ten account for less than 35%. CDR3 size: 17 residues. Germline V gene sequence: CDR1 SEHNR, CDR2 FQNEAQ (reference sequence). The sample comes from a study of T cells in Graves' hyperthyroidism and ophthalmopathy.

This chain links TRBV7-9 with TRBJ2-5; the D gene is possibly TRBD1 (5 bases). This sequence was found in a woman aged 40 to 55 with Graves' hyperthyroidism. Material: blood. This CDR3 reads CASSQGVSRKGEETQYF. The CDR3 bases are TGCGCCAGCAGCCAAGGGGTTAGCAGGAAAGGGGAAGAGACCCAGTACTTC.